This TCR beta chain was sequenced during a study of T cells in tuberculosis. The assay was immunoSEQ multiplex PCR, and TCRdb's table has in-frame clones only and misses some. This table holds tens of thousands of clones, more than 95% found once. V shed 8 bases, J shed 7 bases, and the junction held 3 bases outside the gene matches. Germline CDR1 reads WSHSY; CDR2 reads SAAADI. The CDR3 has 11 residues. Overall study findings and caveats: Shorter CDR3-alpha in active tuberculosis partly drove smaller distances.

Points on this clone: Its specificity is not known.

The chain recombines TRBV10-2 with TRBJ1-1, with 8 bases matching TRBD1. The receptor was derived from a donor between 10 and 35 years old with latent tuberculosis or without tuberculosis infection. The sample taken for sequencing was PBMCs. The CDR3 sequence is CASRQGFEAFF. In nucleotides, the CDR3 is TGCGCCAGCCGACAGGGGTTTGAAGCTTTCTTT.